The clone carrying this T cell receptor beta chain was found a few times. The sample comes from a study of patients and donors after allogeneic stem cell transplantation. V lost 0 bases, J lost 0 bases, and 9 bases lay in between. This CDR3 contains 16 residues. CDR1 and CDR2 from the germline V gene are MNHEY and SMNVEV (reference sequence). TCRdb analysed the RT-PCR reads with MiXCR anew, one entry per CDR3 protein. The table lists about 960,000 distinct CDR3 sequences, more than 15% of them singletons. This TCR came from a human donor who was either an allogeneic HSCT recipient or a stem cell or donor lymphocyte infusion donor (not recorded which). It is not recorded whose cells these are; they may come from a transplant donor. What was sequenced was blood, either unsorted or a sorted T cell fraction (not recorded which). The chain employs TRBV27 and TRBJ1-5; D might be TRBD1 (5 bases). The CDR3 is CASSLSGGNSNQPQHF. The CDR3 bases are TGTGCCAGCAGTTTATCCGGGGGAAATAGCAATCAGCCCCAGCATTTT.